This TCR beta chain was sequenced for a study of CD8 T cells in ankylosing spondylitis. Study-wide findings and caveats: Reportedly, matched ankylosing spondylitis synovial fluid was significantly enriched for disease-linked clones. What seemed typical of ankylosing spondylitis blood was a TCR beta motif built from several highly homologous variants.

This clonotype came up many times. Its cognate antigen is unknown. Quantitative 5'-RACE with molecular barcodes produced the TCR beta libraries. TCRdb used MiXCR to reprocess the 5' RACE reads, holding one entry per CDR3 protein. Of 180,000 or so distinct CDR3 sequences in the sample, around a tenth were seen once. What was sequenced was blood, either unsorted or a sorted T cell fraction (not recorded which). This receptor was taken from a male donor with ankylosing spondylitis or in good health (not recorded which).

The CDR3 is CSARGGGGEDTQYF. As DNA, the CDR3 is TGCAGTGCTAGAGGAGGGGGCGGAGAAGATACGCAGTATTTT. The rearrangement joins TRBV20-1 to TRBJ2-3, with TRBD1 identical over 7 bases. V trimming: 1 base; J trimming: 5 bases; junction bases outside the gene matches: 6. The CDR3 extends over 14 amino acids. Germline V gene sequence: CDR1 DFQATT, CDR2 SNEGSKA (reference sequence).